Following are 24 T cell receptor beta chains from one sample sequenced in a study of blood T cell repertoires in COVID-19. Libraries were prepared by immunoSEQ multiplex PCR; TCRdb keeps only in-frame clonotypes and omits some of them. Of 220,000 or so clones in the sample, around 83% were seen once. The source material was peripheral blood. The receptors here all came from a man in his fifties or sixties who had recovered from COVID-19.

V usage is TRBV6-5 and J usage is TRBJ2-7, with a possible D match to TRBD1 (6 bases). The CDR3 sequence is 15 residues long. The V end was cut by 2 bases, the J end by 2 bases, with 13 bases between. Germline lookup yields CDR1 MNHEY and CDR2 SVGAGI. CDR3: CASSYEGVKPYEQYF. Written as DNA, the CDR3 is TGTGCCAGCAGTTACGAGGGGGTCAAACCCTACGAGCAGTACTTC.

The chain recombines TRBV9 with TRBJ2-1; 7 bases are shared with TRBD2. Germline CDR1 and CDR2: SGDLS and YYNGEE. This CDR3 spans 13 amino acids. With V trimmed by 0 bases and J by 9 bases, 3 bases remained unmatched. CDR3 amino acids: CASSVGGRGEQFF. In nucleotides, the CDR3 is TGTGCCAGCAGCGTAGGCGGGAGAGGTGAGCAGTTCTTC.

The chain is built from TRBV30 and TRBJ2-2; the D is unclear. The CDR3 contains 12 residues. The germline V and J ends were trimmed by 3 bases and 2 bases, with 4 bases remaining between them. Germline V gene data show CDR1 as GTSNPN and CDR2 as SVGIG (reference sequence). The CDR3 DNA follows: TGTGCCTGGAGCGGTAACACCGGGGAGCTGTTTTTT. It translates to CAWSGNTGELFF.

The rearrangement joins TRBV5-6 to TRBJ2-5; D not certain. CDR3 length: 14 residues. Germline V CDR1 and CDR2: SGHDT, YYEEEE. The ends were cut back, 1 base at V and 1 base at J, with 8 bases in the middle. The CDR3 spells CASSLFGLQETQYF. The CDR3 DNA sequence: TGTGCCAGCAGCTTGTTTGGGCTCCAAGAGACCCAGTACTTC.

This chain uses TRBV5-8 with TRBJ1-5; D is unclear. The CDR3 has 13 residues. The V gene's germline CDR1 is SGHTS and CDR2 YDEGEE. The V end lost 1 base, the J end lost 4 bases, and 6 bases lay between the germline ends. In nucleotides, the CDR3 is TGTGCCAGCAGCTTGCGAGGGAATCAGCCCCAGCATTTT. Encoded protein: CASSLRGNQPQHF.

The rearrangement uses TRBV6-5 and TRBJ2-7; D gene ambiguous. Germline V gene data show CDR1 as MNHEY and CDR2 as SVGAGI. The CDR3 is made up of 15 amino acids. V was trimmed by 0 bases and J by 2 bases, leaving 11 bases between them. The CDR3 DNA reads TGTGCCAGCAGTTACTCGCGGCAGAGGCCCTACGAGCAGTACTTC. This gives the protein CASSYSRQRPYEQYF.

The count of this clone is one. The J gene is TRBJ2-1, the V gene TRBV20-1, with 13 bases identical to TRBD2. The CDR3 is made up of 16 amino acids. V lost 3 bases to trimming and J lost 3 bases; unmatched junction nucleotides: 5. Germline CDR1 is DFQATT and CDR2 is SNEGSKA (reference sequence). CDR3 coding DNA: TGCAGTGCTAGTCCTCGACTAGCGGGAGGCTACAATGAGCAGTTCTTC. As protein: CSASPRLAGGYNEQFF.

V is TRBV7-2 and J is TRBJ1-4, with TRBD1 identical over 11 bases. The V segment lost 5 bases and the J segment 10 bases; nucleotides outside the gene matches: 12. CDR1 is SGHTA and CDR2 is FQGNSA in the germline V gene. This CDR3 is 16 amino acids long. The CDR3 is CASSRTGTGGPVKLFF. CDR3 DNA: TGTGCCAGCAGCCGCACCGGGACAGGGGGTCCTGTAAAACTGTTTTTT.

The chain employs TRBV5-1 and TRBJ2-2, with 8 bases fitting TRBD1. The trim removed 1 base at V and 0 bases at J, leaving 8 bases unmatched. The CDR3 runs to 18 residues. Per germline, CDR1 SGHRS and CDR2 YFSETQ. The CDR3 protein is CASSLTGGAFANTGELFF. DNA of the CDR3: TGCGCCAGCAGCTTGACAGGGGGAGCGTTCGCGAACACCGGGGAGCTGTTTTTT.

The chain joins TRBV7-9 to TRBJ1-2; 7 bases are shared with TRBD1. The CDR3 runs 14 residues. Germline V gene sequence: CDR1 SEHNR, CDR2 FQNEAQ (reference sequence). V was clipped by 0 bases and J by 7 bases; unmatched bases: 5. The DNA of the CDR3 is TGTGCCAGCAGCTTAGCTGGTGGGACAGTTGGCTACACCTTC. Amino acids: CASSLAGGTVGYTF.

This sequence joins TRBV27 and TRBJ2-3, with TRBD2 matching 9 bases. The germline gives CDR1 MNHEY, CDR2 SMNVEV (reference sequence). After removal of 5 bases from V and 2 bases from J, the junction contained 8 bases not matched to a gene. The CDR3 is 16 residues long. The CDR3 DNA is TGTGCCAGCAGTCCCTCGACTAGCGGAACCACAGATACGCAGTATTTT. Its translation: CASSPSTSGTTDTQYF.

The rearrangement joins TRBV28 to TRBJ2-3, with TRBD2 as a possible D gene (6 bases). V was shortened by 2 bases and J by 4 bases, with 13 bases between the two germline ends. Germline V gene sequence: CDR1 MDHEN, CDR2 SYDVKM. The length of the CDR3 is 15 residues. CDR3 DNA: TGTGCCAGCAGTTTAAGGCCGGGAGCTTCAGATACGCAGTATTTT. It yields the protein CASSLRPGASDTQYF.

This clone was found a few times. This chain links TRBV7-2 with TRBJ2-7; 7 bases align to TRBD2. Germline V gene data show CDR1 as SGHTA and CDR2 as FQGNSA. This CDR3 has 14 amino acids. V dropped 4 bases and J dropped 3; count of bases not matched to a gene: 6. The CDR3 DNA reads TGTGCCAGCAGCTCCGCTAGCGGAGGCTACGAGCAGTACTTC. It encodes CASSSASGGYEQYF.

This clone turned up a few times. The CDR3 DNA sequence: TGTGCCTGGACAGTAGCGGGAGGGAACAATGAGCAGTTCTTC. This gives the protein CAWTVAGGNNEQFF. The rearrangement joins TRBV30 to TRBJ2-1, with 11 bases identical to TRBD2. The CDR3 contains 14 residues. V lost 4 bases, J lost 5 bases, and 4 bases stayed unmatched. Germline lookup yields CDR1 GTSNPN and CDR2 SVGIG (reference sequence).

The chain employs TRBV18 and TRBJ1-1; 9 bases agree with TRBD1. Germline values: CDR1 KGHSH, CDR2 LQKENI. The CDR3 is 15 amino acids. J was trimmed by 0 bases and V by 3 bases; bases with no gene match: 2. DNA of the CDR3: TGTGCCAGCTCACCCGGGACAGGGTTGAACACTGAAGCTTTCTTT. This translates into CASSPGTGLNTEAFF.

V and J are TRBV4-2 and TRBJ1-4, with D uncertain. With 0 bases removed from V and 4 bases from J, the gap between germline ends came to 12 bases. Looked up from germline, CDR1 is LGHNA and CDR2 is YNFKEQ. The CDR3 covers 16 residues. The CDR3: CASSQDRRQDNEKLFF. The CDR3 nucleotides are TGTGCCAGCAGCCAAGATCGAAGGCAGGATAATGAAAAACTGTTTTTT.

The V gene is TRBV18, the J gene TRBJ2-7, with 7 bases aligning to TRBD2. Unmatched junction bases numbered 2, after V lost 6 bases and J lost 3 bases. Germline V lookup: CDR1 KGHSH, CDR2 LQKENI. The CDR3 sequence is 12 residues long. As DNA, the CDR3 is TGTGCCAGCTCCCCGGGAGGCTACGAGCAGTACTTC. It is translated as CASSPGGYEQYF.

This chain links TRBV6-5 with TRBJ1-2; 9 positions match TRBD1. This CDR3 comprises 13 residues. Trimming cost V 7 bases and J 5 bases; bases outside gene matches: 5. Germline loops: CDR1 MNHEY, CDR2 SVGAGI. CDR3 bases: TGTGCCAGCAATCCGGGACAGGGTTATGGCTACACCTTC. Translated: CASNPGQGYGYTF.

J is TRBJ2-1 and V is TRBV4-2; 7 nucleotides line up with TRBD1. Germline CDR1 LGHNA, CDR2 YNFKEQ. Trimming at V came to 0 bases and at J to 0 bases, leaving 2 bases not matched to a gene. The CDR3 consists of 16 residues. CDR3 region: CASSQEQGSSYNEQFF. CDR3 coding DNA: TGTGCCAGCAGCCAAGAACAGGGGAGCTCCTACAATGAGCAGTTCTTC.

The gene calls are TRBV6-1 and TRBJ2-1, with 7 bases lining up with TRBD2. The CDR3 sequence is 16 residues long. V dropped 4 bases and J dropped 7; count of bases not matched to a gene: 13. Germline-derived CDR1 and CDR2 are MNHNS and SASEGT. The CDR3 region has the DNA TGTGCCAGCAGTGGCAAGCGGGAACTCTCCGGGAATGAGCAGTTCTTC. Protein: CASSGKRELSGNEQFF.

The CDR3 reads CASSSPGGNRYGYTF. CDR3 coding DNA: TGTGCCAGCAGTTCACCAGGGGGAAATCGGTATGGCTACACCTTC. The V call is TRBV28, the J call TRBJ1-2, with 7 bases lining up with TRBD1. V trimming: 4 bases; J trimming: 5 bases; junction bases outside the gene matches: 10. This CDR3 is 15 amino acids long. From germline, CDR1 is MDHEN and CDR2 SYDVKM.

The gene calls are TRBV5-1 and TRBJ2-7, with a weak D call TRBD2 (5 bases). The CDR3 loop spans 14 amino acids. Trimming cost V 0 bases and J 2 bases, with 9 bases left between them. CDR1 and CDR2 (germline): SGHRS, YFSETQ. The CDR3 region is CASSLVPGTYEQYF. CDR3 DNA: TGCGCCAGCAGCTTGGTTCCGGGGACCTACGAGCAGTACTTC.

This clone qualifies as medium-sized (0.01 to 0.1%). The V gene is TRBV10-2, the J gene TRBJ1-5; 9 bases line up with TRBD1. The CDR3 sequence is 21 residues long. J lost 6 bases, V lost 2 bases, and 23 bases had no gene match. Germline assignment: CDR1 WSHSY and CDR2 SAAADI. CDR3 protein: CASSEPDFRDREKGIGQPQHF. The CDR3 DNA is TGCGCCAGCAGTGAGCCAGACTTCCGGGACAGGGAAAAGGGTATCGGTCAGCCCCAGCATTTT.

The CDR3 DNA is TGTGCCAGCAGCTGGGGGCCGGTGGGACAAATGAACACTGAAGCTTTCTTT. Amino acid sequence: CASSWGPVGQMNTEAFF. The rearrangement joins TRBV5-6 to TRBJ1-1; TRBD1 might be the D (6 bases). V was pared by 3 bases and J by 0 bases, with 18 bases between. This CDR3 is built from 17 residues. Germline CDR1 and CDR2: SGHDT and YYEEEE.